This TCR beta chain was recorded in a study of cytomegalovirus exposure and HLA in healthy donors. This clone was counted once. The germline gives CDR1 LNHDA, CDR2 SQIVND (reference sequence). V dropped 7 bases and J dropped 7 bases, with 19 bases sitting between them. The CDR3 spans 14 residues. Sequencing was performed with immunoSEQ multiplex PCR; in TCRdb, only in-frame clones are kept and a portion is missing. The table shows about 190,000 clones, with 65% to 85% occurring only once. The sample was PBMCs. The clonotype comes from a woman between 18 and 29 years old in good health and CMV-seropositive. The rearrangement joins TRBV19 to TRBJ1-1, with D possibly matching TRBD1 (6 bases). The CDR3 loop is CASTGPGAGVEAFF. CDR3 coding DNA: TGTGCCAGTACCGGGCCAGGGGCAGGAGTTGAAGCTTTCTTT.